The 14 T cell receptor beta chains reported below all come from one sample, sequenced in a study of T cells after posttransplantation cyclophosphamide. Clones were read by immunoSEQ multiplex PCR, and TCRdb kept only the in-frame ones, dropping some. The table has tens of thousands of clones, 90% to 95% seen once. The sequenced sample was PBMCs. The receptors originated from a woman aged 25 to 39 in good health and a related stem cell transplant donor.

This rearrangement joins TRBV29-1 to TRBJ2-3; D remains unclear. Germline V gene lookup returns CDR1 SQVTM and CDR2 ANQGSEA. The CDR3 runs 12 residues. With 2 bases removed from V and 1 base from J, the gap between germline ends came to 4 bases. This chain's CDR3 is CSVERGTDTQYF. In nucleotides, the CDR3 is TGCAGCGTTGAAAGAGGCACAGATACGCAGTATTTT.

The V and J genes are TRBV5-4 and TRBJ2-7; a weak D match, TRBD1 (6 bases). Germline-derived CDR1 and CDR2 are SGHNT and YYREEE (reference sequence). The length of the CDR3 is 14 residues. Between the trimmed V and J ends, which lost 1 base and 6 bases, there was a span of 14 bases. The CDR3 nucleotides read TGTGCCAGCAGCTTGTGGGGGAAAGGGGGCGAGCAGTACTTC. Translating it yields CASSLWGKGGEQYF.

V and J are TRBV14 and TRBJ2-7; D perhaps matches TRBD1 (5 bases). V lost 1 base and J lost 3, with 16 bases in between. CDR3 length: 16 amino acids. Germline CDR1 and CDR2: SGHDN and FVKESK. CDR3 in DNA: TGTGCCAGCAGCCAAGGCTGGGCAGGGTGGGGCTACGAGCAGTACTTC. Translated: CASSQGWAGWGYEQYF.

This clone was picked up one time. The chain links TRBV19 to TRBJ2-1; D not certain. Germline CDR1 reads LNHDA; CDR2 reads SQIVND (reference sequence). The CDR3 is 13 amino acids. Deletions cut 9 bases from V and 4 bases from J, with 13 bases between. DNA of the CDR3: TGTGCCAGCTCAAGCTCAGGTTACAATGAGCAGTTCTTC. Translation gives CASSSSGYNEQFF.

The chain employs TRBV5-1 and TRBJ1-2; no reliable D call. Trimming removed 0 bases at V and 4 bases at J, with 13 bases between. The V gene's germline CDR1 is SGHRS and CDR2 YFSETQ. The length of the CDR3 is 15 residues. CDR3 sequence (DNA): TGCGCCAGCAGCTTGGTAGGAGGGAGGGCCTATGGCTACACCTTC. Translating it yields CASSLVGGRAYGYTF.

The rearrangement links TRBV2 to TRBJ1-3; D not resolved. This CDR3 is 12 amino acids long. Germline CDR1 and CDR2: SNHLY and FYNNEI. This chain's CDR3 is CATGVLRNTIYF. The CDR3 DNA reads as TGTGCGACCGGGGTTCTCAGAAACACCATATATTTT.

The chain recombines TRBV11-2 with TRBJ2-1, with 7 positions matching TRBD1. CDR3 length equals 15 residues. V trimming: 8 bases; J trimming: 2 bases; junction bases outside the gene matches: 9. Germline assignment: CDR1 SGHAT and CDR2 FQNNGV. In DNA form, the CDR3 reads TGTGCCAGCCGGGCCACGACAGGGCCCTACAATGAGCAGTTCTTC. Translation: CASRATTGPYNEQFF. Drawing the rest from reference TRBV11-2 and TRBJ2-1, the complete variable domain is EAGVAQSPRYKIIEKRQSVAFWCNPISGHATLYWYQQILGQGPKLLIQFQNNGVVDDSQLPKDRFSAERLKGVDSTLKIQPAKLEDSAVYLCASRATTGPYNEQFFGPGTRLTVL.

The genes are TRBV7-2 and TRBJ1-2; D is uncertain. Germline lookup yields CDR1 SGHTA and CDR2 FQGNSA. Trimming removed 1 base at V and 4 bases at J, with 10 bases between. CDR3 length equals 14 residues. The CDR3 here is CASSLDELSYGYTF. In nucleotides, the CDR3 is TGTGCCAGCAGCTTAGACGAGTTGTCCTATGGCTACACCTTC. The whole variable domain, remainder taken from reference TRBV7-2 and TRBJ1-2, is GAGVSQSPSNKVTEKGKDVELRCDPISGHTALYWYRQSLGQGLEFLIYFQGNSAPDKSGLPSDRFSAERTGGSVSTLTIQRTQQEDSAVYLCASSLDELSYGYTFGSGTRLTVV.

This chain links TRBV4-1 with TRBJ2-5, with D maybe TRBD1 (6 bases). The length of the CDR3 is 15 residues. The germline gives CDR1 MGHRA, CDR2 YSYEKL. The V end was cut by 4 bases, the J end by 1 base, with 13 bases between. CDR3 nucleotides: TGCGCCAGCAGCCCCCTGGGACACCGCCAAGAGACCCAGTACTTC. Encoded protein: CASSPLGHRQETQYF.

V usage is TRBV19 and J usage is TRBJ2-3, with 9 bases that match TRBD2. The V and J ends lost 3 bases and 4 bases, in that order; junction bases with no gene match: 11. The CDR3 totals 17 residues. Germline loops: CDR1 LNHDA, CDR2 SQIVND (reference sequence). CDR3 sequence: CASSIRGRLAAPDTQYF. As DNA, the CDR3 is TGTGCCAGTAGTATCCGGGGGCGACTAGCGGCCCCAGATACGCAGTATTTT.

V is TRBV27 and J is TRBJ1-4; the D gene is possibly TRBD1 (5 bases). Per germline, CDR1 MNHEY and CDR2 SMNVEV (reference sequence). The CDR3 contains 15 residues. Trimming took 6 bases from V and 7 from J, leaving 18 bases between them. Written as DNA, the CDR3 is TGTGCCAGCAGGGGGAGGGGCTGGGGTATTGAAAAACTGTTTTTT. Encoded protein: CASRGRGWGIEKLFF. Full variable domain (remainder filled in from reference TRBV27 and TRBJ1-4): EAQVTQNPRYLITVTGKKLTVTCSQNMNHEYMSWYRQDPGLGLRQIYYSMNVEVTDKGDVPEGYKVSRKEKRNFPLILESPSPNQTSLYFCASRGRGWGIEKLFFGSGTQLSVL.

This clone was found once. The chain uses TRBV7-9 and TRBJ2-7; D perhaps matches TRBD1 (6 bases). Trimming took 9 bases from V and 2 from J, leaving 17 bases between them. Germline values: CDR1 SEHNR, CDR2 FQNEAQ (reference sequence). The CDR3 covers 14 residues. The CDR3 region is CARELWGLAYEQYF. The CDR3 region has the DNA TGTGCCAGAGAGCTATGGGGGCTCGCCTACGAGCAGTACTTC.

This chain links TRBV7-9 with TRBJ2-2, with D unclear. The V end was cut by 5 bases, the J end by 4 bases, with 2 bases between. Germline V gene data show CDR1 as SEHNR and CDR2 as FQNEAQ (reference sequence). CDR3 length: 11 residues. The CDR3 loop is CASSLTGELFF. CDR3 DNA: TGTGCCAGCAGCCTCACCGGGGAGCTGTTTTTT.

V gene TRBV5-6 combines with J gene TRBJ2-7, with D unclear. This CDR3 contains 13 residues. Per the germline V gene, CDR1 is SGHDT and CDR2 is YYEEEE. Trimming pared 0 bases from V and 3 bases from J, leaving 7 bases between. Here the CDR3 reads CASSLGSNYEQYF. The CDR3 DNA sequence: TGTGCCAGCAGCTTGGGGTCTAACTACGAGCAGTACTTC.